Presented here are 3 T cell receptor beta chains from one specimen sequenced in a study of cytomegalovirus exposure and HLA in healthy donors. Primers: 60 Vbeta forward and 13 Jbeta reverse. Clones were sequenced by immunoSEQ multiplex PCR, and TCRdb holds only the in-frame ones, with some missing. The sample shows approximately 160,000 clones, 77% of them seen only once. Sample: PBMCs. The source is a woman in her 30s in good health and CMV-seropositive.

This chain uses TRBV10-3 with TRBJ1-3; D ambiguous. Germline V lookup: CDR1 ENHRY, CDR2 SYGVKD. V was pared by 10 bases and J by 4 bases, with 17 bases between. The CDR3 runs to 14 residues. The CDR3 coding sequence is TGTGCCACCCCGTTTCCGGGAGGGGGAAACACCATATATTTT. It yields the protein CATPFPGGGNTIYF.

The chain is built from TRBV5-1 and TRBJ2-5; D is undetermined. The V gene's germline CDR1 is SGHRS and CDR2 YFSETQ. This CDR3 is 17 amino acids long. Trimming took 0 bases from V and 0 from J, leaving 15 bases between them. CDR3 DNA sequence: TGCGCCAGCAGCTTGGGAGGTTCAACTTCGTACCAAGAGACCCAGTACTTC. This sequence encodes CASSLGGSTSYQETQYF.

The J gene is TRBJ2-5, the V gene TRBV7-6; the D gene is possibly TRBD2 (5 bases). V lost 1 base and J 9 bases, leaving 21 bases between the germline ends. Germline V CDR1 and CDR2: SGHVS, FNYEAQ. There are 16 residues in the CDR3. The CDR3 nucleotides read TGTGCCAGCAGCTTAGGAGGGTTTGCTTCTGTGGGGTCCCAGTACTTC. Protein: CASSLGGFASVGSQYF.